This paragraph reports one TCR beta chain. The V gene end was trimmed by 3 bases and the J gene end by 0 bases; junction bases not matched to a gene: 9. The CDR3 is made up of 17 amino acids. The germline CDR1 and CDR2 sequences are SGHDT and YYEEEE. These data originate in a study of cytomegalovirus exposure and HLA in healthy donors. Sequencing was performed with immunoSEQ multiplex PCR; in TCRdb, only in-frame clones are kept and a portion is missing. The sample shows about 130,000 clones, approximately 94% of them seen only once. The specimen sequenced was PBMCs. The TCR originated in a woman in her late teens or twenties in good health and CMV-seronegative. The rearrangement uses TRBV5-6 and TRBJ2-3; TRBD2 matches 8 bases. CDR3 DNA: TGTGCCAGCAGCTGGGACGGCGGGGGGTATAGCACAGATACGCAGTATTTT. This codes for CASSWDGGGYSTDTQYF.